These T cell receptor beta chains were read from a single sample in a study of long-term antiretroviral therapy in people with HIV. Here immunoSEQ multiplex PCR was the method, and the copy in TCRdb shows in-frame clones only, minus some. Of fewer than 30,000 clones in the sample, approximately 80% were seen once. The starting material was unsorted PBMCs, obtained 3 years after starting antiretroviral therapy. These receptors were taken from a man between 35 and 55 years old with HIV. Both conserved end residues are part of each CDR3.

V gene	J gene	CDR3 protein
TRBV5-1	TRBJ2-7	CASSFTGDSYEQYF
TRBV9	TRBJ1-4	CASSGGGQGKFEKLFF
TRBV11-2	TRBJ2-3	CASSSTSGGPTDTQYF
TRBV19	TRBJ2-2	CATADRPNTGELFF
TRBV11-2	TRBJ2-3	CASSLVNTQYF
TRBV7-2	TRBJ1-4	CASSLQVAGNEKLFF
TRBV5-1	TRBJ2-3	CASSSLAGSVDTQYF
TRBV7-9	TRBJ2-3	CASSPRGPDTQYF
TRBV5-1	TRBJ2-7	CASSLVSGSYEQYF
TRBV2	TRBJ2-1	CASSESAEPPDEQFF
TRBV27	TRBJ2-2	CASSDRTGFPGELFF
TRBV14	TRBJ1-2	CASSQDRGAGDYGYTF
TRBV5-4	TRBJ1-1	CASSVPGFNTEAFF
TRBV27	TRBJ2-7	CASSRIFTGNYEQYF
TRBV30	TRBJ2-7	CAWSVGTEEQYF
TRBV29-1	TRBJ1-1	CSVLQGNTEAFF
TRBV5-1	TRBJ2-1	CASSLGGSYNEQFF
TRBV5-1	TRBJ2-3	CASSLEGRLTDTQYF
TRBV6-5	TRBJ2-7	CASSYSLESSEQYF
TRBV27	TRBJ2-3	CASSLKRTDTQYF
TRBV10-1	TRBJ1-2	CASSGDGSYGYTF
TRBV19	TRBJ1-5	CASSIRREFSNQPQHF
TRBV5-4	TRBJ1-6	CASSLQNSYNSPLHF
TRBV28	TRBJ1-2	CASSGTPGGLSNYGYTF
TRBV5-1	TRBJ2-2	CASRSGGVDTGELFF